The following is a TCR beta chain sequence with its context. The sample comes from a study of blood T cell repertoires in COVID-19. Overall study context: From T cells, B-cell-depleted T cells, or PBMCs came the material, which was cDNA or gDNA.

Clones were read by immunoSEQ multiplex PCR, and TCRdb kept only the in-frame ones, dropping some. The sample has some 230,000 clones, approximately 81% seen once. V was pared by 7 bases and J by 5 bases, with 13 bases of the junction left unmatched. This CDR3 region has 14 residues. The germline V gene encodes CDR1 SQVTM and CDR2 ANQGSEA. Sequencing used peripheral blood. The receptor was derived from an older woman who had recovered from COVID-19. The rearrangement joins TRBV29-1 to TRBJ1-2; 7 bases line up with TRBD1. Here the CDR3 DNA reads TGCAGCGCCAAGAGCGGACAGGCGGGGTATGGCTACACCTTC. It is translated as CSAKSGQAGYGYTF. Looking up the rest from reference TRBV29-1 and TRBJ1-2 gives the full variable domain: SAVISQKPSRDICQRGTSLTIQCQVDSQVTMMFWYRQQPGQSLTLIATANQGSEATYESGFVIDKFPISRPNLTFSTLTVSNMSPEDSSIYLCSAKSGQAGYGYTFGSGTRLTVV.